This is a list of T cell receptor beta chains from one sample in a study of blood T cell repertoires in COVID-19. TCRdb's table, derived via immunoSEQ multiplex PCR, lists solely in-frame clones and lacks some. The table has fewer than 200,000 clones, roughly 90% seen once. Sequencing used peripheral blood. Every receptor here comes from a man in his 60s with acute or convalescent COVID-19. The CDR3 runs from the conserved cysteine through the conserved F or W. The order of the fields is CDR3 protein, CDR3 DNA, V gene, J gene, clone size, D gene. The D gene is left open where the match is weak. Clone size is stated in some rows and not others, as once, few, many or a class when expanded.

cdr3_aa: CASSLVGGPSSYEQYF; cdr3_nt: TGTGCCAGCAGCTTAGTCGGCGGTCCTAGCTCCTACGAGCAGTACTTC; v_call: TRBV7-2; j_call: TRBJ2-7; clone_size: .; d_call: .
cdr3_aa: CASSLTGTGVTRGTQYF; cdr3_nt: TGTGCCAGCAGCTTAACCGGGACAGGGGTTACCAGGGGGACGCAGTATTTT; v_call: TRBV7-3; j_call: TRBJ2-3; clone_size: once; d_call: TRBD1
cdr3_aa: CASSSVGGVTDTQYF; cdr3_nt: TGTGCCAGCAGCTCAGTAGGGGGCGTCACAGATACGCAGTATTTT; v_call: TRBV7-9; j_call: TRBJ2-3; clone_size: .; d_call: TRBD1
cdr3_aa: CASSEGLQYGYTF; cdr3_nt: TGTGCCAGCAGTGAGGGCCTGCAGTATGGCTACACCTTC; v_call: TRBV2; j_call: TRBJ1-2; clone_size: .; d_call: .
cdr3_aa: CASSLSLNDRGEKLFF; cdr3_nt: TGTGCCAGCTCACTATCCCTCAACGACAGGGGTGAAAAACTGTTTTTT; v_call: TRBV18; j_call: TRBJ1-4; clone_size: .; d_call: TRBD1
cdr3_aa: CASSYTGGEQPQHF; cdr3_nt: TGTGCCAGCAGCTATACAGGGGGCGAACAGCCCCAGCATTTT; v_call: TRBV2; j_call: TRBJ1-5; clone_size: .; d_call: TRBD1
cdr3_aa: CASSSGTSYGYTF; cdr3_nt: TGTGCCAGCAGCTCCGGGACAAGCTATGGCTACACCTTC; v_call: TRBV11-1; j_call: TRBJ1-2; clone_size: .; d_call: .
cdr3_aa: CASSLSGTEEETQYF; cdr3_nt: TGTGCCAGCAGCTTATCCGGGACAGAAGAAGAGACCCAGTACTTC; v_call: TRBV7-3; j_call: TRBJ2-5; clone_size: .; d_call: TRBD1
cdr3_aa: CASSPQTNYGYTF; cdr3_nt: TGTGCCAGCAGCCCCCAGACTAACTATGGCTACACCTTC; v_call: TRBV11-2; j_call: TRBJ1-2; clone_size: once; d_call: .
cdr3_aa: CASSFSGPPNTEAFF; cdr3_nt: TGCGCCAGCAGCTTCTCAGGGCCCCCGAACACTGAAGCTTTCTTT; v_call: TRBV5-1; j_call: TRBJ1-1; clone_size: .; d_call: .
cdr3_aa: CASSQDPRNTGELFF; cdr3_nt: TGTGCCAGCAGCCAAGATCCTAGAAACACCGGGGAGCTGTTTTTT; v_call: TRBV3-1/TRBV3-2; j_call: TRBJ2-2; clone_size: .; d_call: .
cdr3_aa: CASSQDSGGAETQYF; cdr3_nt: TGTGCCAGCAGCCAAGATAGCGGGGGGGCCGAGACCCAGTACTTC; v_call: TRBV4-2; j_call: TRBJ2-5; clone_size: .; d_call: TRBD2
cdr3_aa: CASSQGTNTQYF; cdr3_nt: TGTGCCAGCAGCCAGGGGACTAATACGCAGTATTTT; v_call: TRBV3-1/TRBV3-2; j_call: TRBJ2-3; clone_size: .; d_call: TRBD2
cdr3_aa: CASSLPGGTGELFF; cdr3_nt: TGTGCCAGCAGCTTGCCTGGGGGGACCGGGGAGCTGTTTTTT; v_call: TRBV5-4; j_call: TRBJ2-2; clone_size: .; d_call: .
cdr3_aa: CASSPEGRVYEKLFF; cdr3_nt: TGTGCCAGTAGTCCCGAGGGGAGGGTATATGAAAAACTGTTTTTT; v_call: TRBV19; j_call: TRBJ1-4; clone_size: .; d_call: .
cdr3_aa: CASSAKVYNEQFF; cdr3_nt: TGTGCCAGCAGTGCGAAAGTCTACAATGAGCAGTTCTTC; v_call: TRBV12-3/TRBV12-4; j_call: TRBJ2-1; clone_size: .; d_call: .
cdr3_aa: CATSDPRTGQETQYF; cdr3_nt: TGTGCCACCAGTGATCCTAGGACAGGTCAAGAGACCCAGTACTTC; v_call: TRBV24-1; j_call: TRBJ2-5; clone_size: .; d_call: TRBD1
cdr3_aa: CASSWEFTDTQYF; cdr3_nt: TGTGCCAGCAGTTGGGAGTTCACAGATACGCAGTATTTT; v_call: TRBV6-6; j_call: TRBJ2-3; clone_size: .; d_call: .
cdr3_aa: CASSRDRDVGETQYF; cdr3_nt: TGTGCCAGCAGCCGGGACAGGGATGTTGGCGAGACCCAGTACTTC; v_call: TRBV5-4; j_call: TRBJ2-5; clone_size: .; d_call: TRBD1
cdr3_aa: CASSQGEGAYNSPLHF; cdr3_nt: TGCGCCAGCAGCCAAGGGGAGGGCGCCTATAATTCACCCCTCCACTTT; v_call: TRBV4-1; j_call: TRBJ1-6; clone_size: .; d_call: .
cdr3_aa: CASSMGPDTGELFF; cdr3_nt: TGTGCCAGTAGTATGGGGCCGGACACCGGGGAGCTGTTTTTT; v_call: TRBV19; j_call: TRBJ2-2; clone_size: .; d_call: .
cdr3_aa: CASNRNRGDNSPLHF; cdr3_nt: TGTGCCAGCAACCGGAACAGGGGAGATAATTCACCCCTCCACTTT; v_call: TRBV4-2; j_call: TRBJ1-6; clone_size: .; d_call: TRBD1
cdr3_aa: CASSVGGRQPQHF; cdr3_nt: TGTGCCAGCAGCGTAGGTGGGCGTCAGCCCCAGCATTTT; v_call: TRBV9; j_call: TRBJ1-5; clone_size: .; d_call: .
cdr3_aa: CASSLDPGSGNTIYF; cdr3_nt: TGCGCCAGCAGCTTGGATCCAGGGTCTGGAAACACCATATATTTT; v_call: TRBV5-1; j_call: TRBJ1-3; clone_size: .; d_call: .
cdr3_aa: CASSSGQGLPIISEAFF; cdr3_nt: TGTGCCAGCAGCTCCGGACAGGGACTGCCGATAATCTCTGAAGCTTTCTTT; v_call: TRBV11-2; j_call: TRBJ1-1; clone_size: once; d_call: TRBD1
cdr3_aa: CASSRDSDSNQPQHF; cdr3_nt: TGTGCCAGCAGCAGGGACAGTGATAGCAATCAGCCCCAGCATTTT; v_call: TRBV7-9; j_call: TRBJ1-5; clone_size: .; d_call: TRBD1
cdr3_aa: CASSLDSTNYGYTF; cdr3_nt: TGCGCCAGCAGCTTGGACAGTACTAACTATGGCTACACCTTC; v_call: TRBV5-1; j_call: TRBJ1-2; clone_size: .; d_call: .
cdr3_aa: CASSQDGLAGSTGANVLTF; cdr3_nt: TGCGCCAGCAGCCAAGATGGTCTAGCGGGGTCAACTGGGGCCAACGTCCTGACTTTC; v_call: TRBV4-1; j_call: TRBJ2-6; clone_size: .; d_call: TRBD2
cdr3_aa: CASSAGGNQPQHF; cdr3_nt: TGTGCCAGCTCAGCGGGGGGCAATCAGCCCCAGCATTTT; v_call: TRBV18; j_call: TRBJ1-5; clone_size: .; d_call: .
cdr3_aa: CASSNGKDQPQHF; cdr3_nt: TGTGCCAGCAGTAACGGGAAGGATCAGCCCCAGCATTTT; v_call: TRBV6-5; j_call: TRBJ1-5; clone_size: .; d_call: .
cdr3_aa: CASSRERPRGNHEQYF; cdr3_nt: TGTGCCAGCAGCCGGGAAAGGCCCAGGGGAAATCACGAGCAGTACTTC; v_call: TRBV5-4; j_call: TRBJ2-7; clone_size: .; d_call: .
cdr3_aa: CASSPRTGGTNTEAFF; cdr3_nt: TGTGCCAGCAGCCCGAGGACAGGGGGTACGAACACTGAAGCTTTCTTT; v_call: TRBV5-4; j_call: TRBJ1-1; clone_size: .; d_call: TRBD1
cdr3_aa: CASSTQGAHYGYTF; cdr3_nt: TGTGCCAGCAGCACCCAGGGGGCTCACTATGGCTACACCTTC; v_call: TRBV5-8; j_call: TRBJ1-2; clone_size: .; d_call: TRBD1
cdr3_aa: CASSYRLAVSSYEQYF; cdr3_nt: TGTGCCAGCAGCTATCGACTAGCGGTGAGCTCCTACGAGCAGTACTTC; v_call: TRBV3-1/TRBV3-2; j_call: TRBJ2-7; clone_size: .; d_call: TRBD2
cdr3_aa: CASSPRTGEYEQYF; cdr3_nt: TGTGCCAGCAGCCCGAGGACAGGGGAGTACGAGCAGTACTTC; v_call: TRBV6-5; j_call: TRBJ2-7; clone_size: .; d_call: TRBD1
cdr3_aa: CSVEGTGVTEAFF; cdr3_nt: TGCAGCGTTGAGGGGACAGGGGTCACTGAAGCTTTCTTT; v_call: TRBV29-1; j_call: TRBJ1-1; clone_size: once; d_call: TRBD1
cdr3_aa: CASSEQGLNSPLHF; cdr3_nt: TGTGCCAGCAGCGAACAGGGCCTCAATTCACCCCTCCACTTT; v_call: TRBV7-2; j_call: TRBJ1-6; clone_size: .; d_call: .
cdr3_aa: CASSYGTPNEKLFF; cdr3_nt: TGTGCCAGCAGTTACGGGACACCTAATGAAAAACTGTTTTTT; v_call: TRBV6-5; j_call: TRBJ1-4; clone_size: once; d_call: .
cdr3_aa: CASSEVRSSYNEQFF; cdr3_nt: TGTGCCAGCAGTGAAGTGAGGTCCTCCTACAATGAGCAGTTCTTC; v_call: TRBV6-1; j_call: TRBJ2-1; clone_size: .; d_call: .
cdr3_aa: CAISRTGNTEAFF; cdr3_nt: TGTGCCATCAGCCGGACAGGGAACACTGAAGCTTTCTTT; v_call: TRBV10-3; j_call: TRBJ1-1; clone_size: .; d_call: TRBD1
cdr3_aa: CVGRQGYGYTF; cdr3_nt: TGTGTGGGCAGACAGGGCTATGGCTACACCTTC; v_call: TRBV30; j_call: TRBJ1-2; clone_size: .; d_call: TRBD1
cdr3_aa: CASSVGGAGQPQHF; cdr3_nt: TGTGCCAGCAGCGTAGGCGGGGCAGGTCAGCCCCAGCATTTT; v_call: TRBV9; j_call: TRBJ1-5; clone_size: .; d_call: .
cdr3_aa: CASSPPGGNTIYF; cdr3_nt: TGTGCCAGCAGCCCCCCGGGGGGAAACACCATATATTTT; v_call: TRBV7-3; j_call: TRBJ1-3; clone_size: .; d_call: .
cdr3_aa: CASSNRDLPRSNQPQHF; cdr3_nt: TGTGCCAGCAGCAACCGGGATCTCCCGAGGAGCAATCAGCCCCAGCATTTT; v_call: TRBV21-1; j_call: TRBJ1-5; clone_size: .; d_call: .
cdr3_aa: CASSLSTTGGLGGYTF; cdr3_nt: TGTGCCAGCAGTTTATCTACGACAGGGGGATTGGGTGGCTACACCTTC; v_call: TRBV27; j_call: TRBJ1-2; clone_size: .; d_call: TRBD1
cdr3_aa: CASSALGGMESPLHF; cdr3_nt: TGTGCCAGCAGTGCTCTCGGCGGGATGGAGTCACCCCTCCACTTT; v_call: TRBV6-4; j_call: TRBJ1-6; clone_size: .; d_call: .
cdr3_aa: CASRRGGGPLYEQYF; cdr3_nt: TGTGCCAGCAGGAGAGGCGGGGGGCCCCTCTACGAGCAGTACTTC; v_call: TRBV2; j_call: TRBJ2-7; clone_size: .; d_call: TRBD2
cdr3_aa: CASSIGQGAQPQHF; cdr3_nt: TGTGCCAGTAGTATAGGCCAAGGGGCCCAGCCCCAGCATTTT; v_call: TRBV19; j_call: TRBJ1-5; clone_size: .; d_call: .
cdr3_aa: CSSEGGELSYGYTF; cdr3_nt: TGCAGCAGCGAGGGAGGGGAACTCTCCTATGGCTACACCTTC; v_call: TRBV29-1; j_call: TRBJ1-2; clone_size: .; d_call: .
cdr3_aa: CASSPSGGAFGYGYTF; cdr3_nt: TGTGCCAGCAGCCCTTCCGGAGGGGCTTTCGGCTATGGCTACACCTTC; v_call: TRBV9; j_call: TRBJ1-2; clone_size: .; d_call: .
cdr3_aa: CASSSGGINSPLHF; cdr3_nt: TGTGCCAGCAGTTCCGGGGGTATAAATTCACCCCTCCACTTT; v_call: TRBV27; j_call: TRBJ1-6; clone_size: once; d_call: .
cdr3_aa: CASRPQGSGETQYF; cdr3_nt: TGTGCCAGCAGACCACAGGGATCAGGAGAGACCCAGTACTTC; v_call: TRBV7-6; j_call: TRBJ2-5; clone_size: .; d_call: .
cdr3_aa: CSVGMTGGIEKLFF; cdr3_nt: TGCAGCGTGGGGATGACAGGGGGCATTGAAAAACTGTTTTTT; v_call: TRBV29-1; j_call: TRBJ1-4; clone_size: .; d_call: TRBD1
cdr3_aa: CASSPGQGSYNSPLHF; cdr3_nt: TGTGCCAGCTCCCCTGGACAGGGCTCCTATAATTCACCCCTCCACTTT; v_call: TRBV5-4; j_call: TRBJ1-6; clone_size: .; d_call: TRBD1
cdr3_aa: CASSVTTGSGNTIYF; cdr3_nt: TGTGCCAGCAGCGTAACGACGGGGTCTGGAAACACCATATATTTT; v_call: TRBV9; j_call: TRBJ1-3; clone_size: .; d_call: .
cdr3_aa: CATSDTGGGSKNIQYF; cdr3_nt: TGTGCCACCAGTGACACAGGGGGTGGTTCCAAAAACATTCAGTACTTC; v_call: TRBV24-1; j_call: TRBJ2-4; clone_size: .; d_call: TRBD1
cdr3_aa: CASTLDRGSGELFF; cdr3_nt: TGTGCCAGCACTCTCGACAGGGGGTCCGGGGAGCTGTTTTTT; v_call: TRBV11-2; j_call: TRBJ2-2; clone_size: .; d_call: TRBD1
cdr3_aa: CASSASGESYNEQFF; cdr3_nt: TGTGCCAGCAGTGCTAGCGGAGAGTCCTACAATGAGCAGTTCTTC; v_call: TRBV25-1; j_call: TRBJ2-1; clone_size: .; d_call: TRBD2
cdr3_aa: CASSANQGTVISGNTIYF; cdr3_nt: TGTGCCAGCAGTGCCAACCAGGGGACAGTTATCTCTGGAAACACCATATATTTT; v_call: TRBV6-1; j_call: TRBJ1-3; clone_size: .; d_call: TRBD1